This T cell receptor beta chain was recorded in a study of T cells in women clearing cervical HPV infection. Looking at the study overall: Case blood was drawn when the lesion was first found; control blood after infection became undetectable.

CDR3 size: 15 residues. Germline CDR1 SGHRS, CDR2 YFSETQ. General study findings and limits: Controls had more TRBV6-7 (0.16%) than cases (roughly 0.11%).

As regards this clone: Its target is unknown. The read ends 3 residues shy of where the CDR3 ends; the end is completed using the germline J gene.

Data came from immunoSEQ multiplex PCR; TCRdb stores just in-frame clones and leaves some out. The sample totals roughly 37,000 clones. The sequence derives from a woman aged 18 to 75 with a cervical HPV16 infection that either progressed to CIN3+ or cleared (not recorded which). The sequencing sample was made of blood buffy coat. The chain couples TRBV5-1 to TRBJ2-5, with 8 nucleotides matching TRBD2. The CDR3 here is CASSLDSGITDTQYF. The DNA read from the CDR3 is TGCGCCAGCAGCTTGGATAGCGGGATCACAGATACC. The full variable domain, its missing parts supplied by reference TRBV5-1 and TRBJ2-5, is KAGVTQTPRYLIKTRGQQVTLSCSPISGHRSVSWYQQTPGQGLQFLFEYFSETQRNKGNFPGRFSGRQFSNSRSEMNVSTLELGDSALYLCASSLDSGITDTQYFGPGTRLLVL.